This T cell receptor beta chain was observed in a study of OX40 agonist ivuxolimab in advanced cancers. Study-level information: It was ivuxolimab, an agonistic anti-OX40 (CD134) antibody, that patients were treated with.

The CDR3 contains 12 residues. CDR1 SQVTM and CDR2 ANQGSEA come from the germline V gene. Unmatched junction bases numbered 0, after V lost 4 bases and J lost 5 bases. The table came from immunoSEQ multiplex PCR; TCRdb's copy has only in-frame clones and leaves some out. The data hold 60,000 to 70,000 clones, with about 85% observed a single time. The TCR was taken from an adult with an advanced solid tumor such as melanoma, head and neck, liver or kidney cancer. Here the sequenced sample was CD4+ or CD8+ T cells sorted from blood, taken in a trial of the OX40 agonist ivuxolimab. The J gene is TRBJ1-5, the V gene TRBV29-1; 9 bases map to TRBD1. CDR3 coding DNA: TGCAGCGTTGGACAGGGGGATCAGCCCCAGCATTTT. Protein product: CSVGQGDQPQHF.